This T cell receptor (beta chain) was captured by sequencing in a study of blood T cell repertoires in COVID-19. TCRdb keeps only in-frame clones here, not all; method: immunoSEQ multiplex PCR. The data show about 250,000 clones, roughly 85% seen once. This CDR3 spans 15 amino acids. The germline CDR1 and CDR2 sequences are LGHNA and YSLEER. J gave up 0 bases and V 3 bases, and 3 bases lay outside the gene matches. The rearrangement joins TRBV4-3 to TRBJ1-1, with 8 bases identical to TRBD1. The sequencing sample was made of peripheral blood. The clonotype comes from a man between 50 and 59 years old with COVID-19, enrolled during active disease. The CDR3 loop reads CASSQGQAMNTEAFF. CDR3 in DNA: TGCGCCAGCAGCCAGGGACAGGCGATGAACACTGAAGCTTTCTTT.